What follows are 4 T cell receptor beta chains derived from one specimen sequenced in a study of T-cell reconstitution after alpha-beta-depleted transplantation in children. A library of TCRbeta sequences, prepared with unique molecular identifiers, was generated. TCRdb re-analysed the PCR reads in MiXCR, keeping a single row per CDR3 protein. The data contain about 600,000 distinct CDR3 sequences, 20% to 25% of them singletons. The input for sequencing was PBMCs, mostly from graft donor cells, taken 360 days after TCRalphabeta/CD19-depleted stem cell transplant. The receptors were gathered from a boy under two years old who had a stem cell transplant for acute myeloid leukemia, so the T cells may come from the graft donor.

This clonotype was recorded at least ten times. The rearrangement joins TRBV28 to TRBJ1-5, with D unclear. The CDR3 is 12 amino acids. Deletions cut 8 bases from V and 6 bases from J, with 11 bases between. Per the germline V gene, CDR1 is MDHEN and CDR2 is SYDVKM. The CDR3 DNA follows: TGTGCCAGCTCGTTTGGAATTCAGCCCCAGCATTTT. Its translation is CASSFGIQPQHF.

In this sample, this clonotype turned up a few times. This chain joins TRBV12-3 or TRBV12-4 and TRBJ1-4; D is undetermined. The CDR3 loop spans 14 amino acids. V was clipped by 3 bases and J by 8 bases, with 13 bases between them. CDR3 in DNA: TGTGCCAGCAGTTTCCCCGGACCTTTGGAAAAACTGTTTTTT. It is translated as CASSFPGPLEKLFF.

This clonotype came up many times. An end of the junction differs from the germline gene, which may be a read error. The chain joins TRBV29-1 to TRBJ1-1, with TRBD1 as a possible D gene (5 bases). This CDR3 spans 12 amino acids. Germline assignment: CDR1 SQVTM and CDR2 ANQGSEA. The CDR3 protein is CSVSPVDTEAFF. In nucleotides, the CDR3 is TGCAGCGTTTCCCCGGTGGACACCGAAGCTTTCTTT.

This clonotype was observed a few times. The chain couples TRBV7-9 to TRBJ2-7; D is possibly TRBD1 or TRBD2 (5 bases each). Germline V gene lookup returns CDR1 SEHNR and CDR2 FQNEAQ (reference sequence). This CDR3 spans 14 amino acids. V was shortened by 1 base and J by 3 bases, with 10 bases between the two germline ends. For the CDR3, the DNA is TGTGCCAGCAGCTTAGGGTCAGGGAGCTACGAGCAGTACGTC. Its translation: CASSLGSGSYEQYV.